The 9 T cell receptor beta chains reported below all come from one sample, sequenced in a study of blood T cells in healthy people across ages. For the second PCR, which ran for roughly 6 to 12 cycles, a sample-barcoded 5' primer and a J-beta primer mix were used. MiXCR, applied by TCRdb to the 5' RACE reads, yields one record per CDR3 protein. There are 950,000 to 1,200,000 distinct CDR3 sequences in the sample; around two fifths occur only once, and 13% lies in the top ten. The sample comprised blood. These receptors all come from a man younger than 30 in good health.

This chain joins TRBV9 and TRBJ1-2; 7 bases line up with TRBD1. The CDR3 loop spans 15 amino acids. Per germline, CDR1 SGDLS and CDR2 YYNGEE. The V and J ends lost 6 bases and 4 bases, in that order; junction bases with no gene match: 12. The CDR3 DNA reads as TGTGCCAGCAACCCAGGGGACAGACCTAGCTATGGCTACACCTTC. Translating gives CASNPGDRPSYGYTF. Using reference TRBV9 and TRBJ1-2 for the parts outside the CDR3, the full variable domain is DSGVTQTPKHLITATGQRVTLRCSPRSGDLSVYWYQQSLDQGLQFLIQYYNGEERAKGNILERFSAQQFPDLHSELNLSSLELGDSALYFCASNPGDRPSYGYTFGSGTRLTVV.

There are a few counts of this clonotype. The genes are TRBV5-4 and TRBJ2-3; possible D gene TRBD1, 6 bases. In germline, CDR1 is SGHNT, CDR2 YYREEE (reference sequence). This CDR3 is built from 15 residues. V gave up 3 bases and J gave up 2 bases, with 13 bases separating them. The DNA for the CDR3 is TGTGCCAGCAGCTCGTTGGACAGAGCCACAGATACGCAGTATTTT. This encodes CASSSLDRATDTQYF.

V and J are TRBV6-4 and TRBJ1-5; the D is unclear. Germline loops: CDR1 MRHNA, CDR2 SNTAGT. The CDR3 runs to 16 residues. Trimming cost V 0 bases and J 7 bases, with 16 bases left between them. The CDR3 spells CASSDSAEEDKQPQHF. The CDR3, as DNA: TGTGCCAGCAGTGACTCGGCTGAAGAAGACAAGCAGCCCCAGCATTTT.

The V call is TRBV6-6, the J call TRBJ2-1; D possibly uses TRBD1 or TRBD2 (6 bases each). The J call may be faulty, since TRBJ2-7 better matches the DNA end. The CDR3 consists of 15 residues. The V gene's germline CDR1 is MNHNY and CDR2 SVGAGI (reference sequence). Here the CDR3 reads CASSYAGGPNNEQYF. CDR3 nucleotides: TGTGCCAGCAGTTACGCCGGGGGCCCAAACAATGAGCAGTACTTC.

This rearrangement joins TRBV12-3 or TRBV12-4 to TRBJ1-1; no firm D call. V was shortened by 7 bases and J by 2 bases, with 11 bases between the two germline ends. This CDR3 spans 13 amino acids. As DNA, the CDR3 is TGTGCCAGCATAGCGGGCGATAACACTGAAGCTTTCTTT. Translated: CASIAGDNTEAFF.

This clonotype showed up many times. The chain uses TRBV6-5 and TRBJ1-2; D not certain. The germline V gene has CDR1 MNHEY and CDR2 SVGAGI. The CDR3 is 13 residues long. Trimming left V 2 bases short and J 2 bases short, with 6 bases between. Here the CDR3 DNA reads TGTGCCAGCAGTTACGTACAGAACTATGGCTACACCTTC. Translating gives CASSYVQNYGYTF.

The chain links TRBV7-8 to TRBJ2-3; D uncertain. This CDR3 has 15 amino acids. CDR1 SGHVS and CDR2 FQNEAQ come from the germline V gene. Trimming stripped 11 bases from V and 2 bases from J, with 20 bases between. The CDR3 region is CASIHPQSLTDTQYF. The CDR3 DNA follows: TGTGCCTCAATTCACCCGCAATCCCTCACAGATACGCAGTATTTT.

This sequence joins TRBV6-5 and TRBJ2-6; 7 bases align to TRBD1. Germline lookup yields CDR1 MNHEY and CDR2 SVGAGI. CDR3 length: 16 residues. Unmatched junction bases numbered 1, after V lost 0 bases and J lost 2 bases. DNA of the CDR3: TGTGCCAGCAGTTACTCGACAGGGACTGGGGCCAACGTCCTGACTTTC. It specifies CASSYSTGTGANVLTF.

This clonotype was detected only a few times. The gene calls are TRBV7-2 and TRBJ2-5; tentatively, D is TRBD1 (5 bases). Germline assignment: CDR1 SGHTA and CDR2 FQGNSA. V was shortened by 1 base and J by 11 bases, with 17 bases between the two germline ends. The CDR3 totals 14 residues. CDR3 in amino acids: CASSLGTGSVEQYF. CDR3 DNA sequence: TGTGCCAGCAGCTTAGGAACAGGCTCGGTGGAGCAGTACTTC.